The subject of this entry is one T cell receptor beta chain. Its antigen is unknown. With 5 bases clipped from V and 7 bases from J, the junction kept 4 bases outside the gene matches. This CDR3 spans 14 amino acids. Germline V gene sequence: CDR1 SGHVS, CDR2 FNYEAQ. Original data processing: Filtering differed for immunoSEQ, which gave only junction sequences without quality scores. TCRdb's copy holds only in-frame clones and misses some; the assay was immunoSEQ multiplex PCR. Clone size and V and J calls were adopted from that table, with D and trimming inferred from the DNA. Of about 460,000 clones in the sample, over 60% were seen once. This sample was taken from a study of shared clonotypes between healthy human individuals. Study-level points and caveats: Researchers sampled only blood; tissue repertoires likely differ.

Sequenced: PBMCs. The chain has TRBV7-6 and TRBJ2-7; 14 positions agree with TRBD2. This clonotype was obtained from a woman in her thirties or forties in good health. Some clones in this sample may be carry-over from other donors' samples. CDR3 in amino acids: CASSTGLAGVEQYF. The CDR3 region has the DNA TGTGCCAGCAGCACGGGACTAGCGGGAGTGGAGCAGTACTTC.